These 29 T cell receptor beta chains were all obtained from the same sample, sequenced in a study of cytomegalovirus exposure and HLA in healthy donors. PCR primers comprised 60 Vbeta and 13 Jbeta primers. Libraries were prepared by immunoSEQ multiplex PCR; TCRdb keeps only in-frame clonotypes and omits some of them. The table shows approximately 69,000 clones, with approximately 80% occurring only once. What was sequenced was PBMCs. These receptors all come from a man younger than 35 in good health and CMV-seronegative.

The chain joins TRBV19 to TRBJ1-5; D is possibly TRBD1 (5 bases). The CDR3 loop spans 13 amino acids. CDR1 is LNHDA and CDR2 is SQIVND in the germline V gene (reference sequence). The ends were cut back, 4 bases at V and 3 bases at J, with 7 bases in the middle. In nucleotides, the CDR3 is TGTGCCAGTAGTACGGACATCAATCAGCCCCAGCATTTT. Translation gives CASSTDINQPQHF.

In nucleotides, the CDR3 is TGTGCCAGCAGCTTAGACATGTGGCGGGGGGGCAGTGAGCAGTTCTTC. Amino acids: CASSLDMWRGGSEQFF. This chain uses TRBV11-2 with TRBJ2-1; 9 positions match TRBD2. The CDR3 length is 16 residues. V dropped 0 bases and J dropped 9; count of bases not matched to a gene: 9. Germline V lookup: CDR1 SGHAT, CDR2 FQNNGV.

The chain recombines TRBV2 with TRBJ1-5, with D perhaps matching TRBD1 (5 bases). The germline gives CDR1 SNHLY, CDR2 FYNNEI. The V and J ends lost 6 bases and 1 base respectively, with 13 bases between them. The length of the CDR3 is 15 residues. The CDR3 DNA sequence: TGTGCCAGCAGCCCAGGGTCAGGGAGCAATCAGCCCCAGCATTTT. Amino acid sequence: CASSPGSGSNQPQHF.

The rearrangement joins TRBV5-1 to TRBJ1-6, with no clear D. The CDR3 covers 14 residues. V was pared by 6 bases and J by 0 bases, with 7 bases between. Per the germline V gene, CDR1 is SGHRS and CDR2 is YFSETQ. The CDR3 loop is CASMEGSYNSPLHF. CDR3 nucleotides: TGCGCCAGCATGGAGGGCTCCTATAATTCACCCCTCCACTTT.

This CDR3 is CASSKALCFCEQGNEKLFF. CDR3 coding DNA: TGTGCCAGCAGCAAAGCGCTTTGCTTCTGTGAACAGGGAAATGAAAAACTGTTTTTT. This chain joins TRBV21-1 and TRBJ1-4; the D call in the table, TRBD1, was not verified against the DNA. TRBV21-1 is described as a pseudogene. The CDR3 covers 19 residues.

This chain uses TRBV18 with TRBJ1-4, with a tentative D call TRBD1 (5 bases). V lost 1 base to trimming and J lost 8 bases, with 11 bases between them. The CDR3 is 14 amino acids. Germline values: CDR1 KGHSH, CDR2 LQKENI. CDR3 residues: CASSPRQGSEKLFF. CDR3 sequence (DNA): TGTGCCAGCTCACCACGGCAGGGTAGCGAAAAACTGTTTTTT.

Note on this clone: Sequence at one end of the junction differs from germline and may be a read error. The chain recombines TRBV4-1 with TRBJ2-1; 7 bases align to TRBD2. Germline values: CDR1 MGHRA, CDR2 YSYEKL. The CDR3 is 16 residues long. CDR3 in amino acids: CASGQDRSGANNEQFF. The CDR3, as DNA: TGCGCCAGCGGCCAAGATAGGAGCGGGGCCAACAATGAGCAGTTCTTC.

This chain joins TRBV6-6 and TRBJ2-3; 10 bases map to TRBD1. The J segment lost 5 bases and the V segment lost 6 bases, leaving 2 bases of the junction unmatched. The germline V gene has CDR1 MNHNY and CDR2 SVGAGI (reference sequence). This CDR3 region has 13 residues. CDR3 nucleotides: TGTGCCAGCAGGACAGGGGGCGGAGATACGCAGTATTTT. Its translation: CASRTGGGDTQYF.

This clone appeared once. The chain combines TRBV7-6 with TRBJ2-5, with TRBD1 identical over 7 bases. The germline CDR1 and CDR2 sequences are SGHVS and FNYEAQ. With 2 bases clipped from V and 2 bases from J, the junction kept 2 bases outside the gene matches. The CDR3 is made up of 14 amino acids. The CDR3 protein is CASSLPGQQETQYF. The CDR3 nucleotides are TGTGCCAGCAGCTTACCGGGACAGCAAGAGACCCAGTACTTC.

The chain is built from TRBV28 and TRBJ2-7, with 8 bases matching TRBD1. This CDR3 region has 12 residues. The germline CDR1 and CDR2 sequences are MDHEN and SYDVKM. V dropped 6 bases and J dropped 6; count of bases not matched to a gene: 4. CDR3 DNA: TGTGCCAGCAGCACAGGGGGGCGCGAGCAGTACGTC. Translating gives CASSTGGREQYV.

This chain joins TRBV9 and TRBJ2-1; 9 bases are shared with TRBD2. Germline values: CDR1 SGDLS, CDR2 YYNGEE. J lost 2 bases, V lost 0 bases, and 3 bases had no gene match. The CDR3 is 16 residues long. The CDR3 is CASSVGSSGAYNEQFF. CDR3 nucleotides: TGTGCCAGCAGCGTAGGGTCTAGCGGGGCCTACAATGAGCAGTTCTTC.

The chain is built from TRBV7-8 and TRBJ2-5, with 13 bases fitting TRBD2. This CDR3 comprises 17 residues. CDR1 and CDR2 from the germline V gene are SGHVS and FQNEAQ. V lost 2 bases to trimming and J lost 4 bases; unmatched junction nucleotides: 7. The CDR3 reads CASSLWGLAGRGETQYF. CDR3 coding DNA: TGTGCCAGCAGCTTATGGGGACTAGCGGGACGAGGAGAGACCCAGTACTTC.

The rearrangement joins TRBV28 to TRBJ2-5; the match to TRBD1 covers 8 bases. Germline lookup yields CDR1 MDHEN and CDR2 SYDVKM. V trimming: 2 bases; J trimming: 5 bases; junction bases outside the gene matches: 16. This CDR3 spans 18 amino acids. The CDR3 spells CASSLPVPQGDGFETQYF. DNA of the CDR3: TGTGCCAGCAGTTTACCCGTTCCACAGGGGGACGGTTTTGAGACCCAGTACTTC.

The gene calls are TRBV7-2 and TRBJ2-3, with D unclear. Germline V gives CDR1 SGHTA, CDR2 FQGNSA. The ends were cut back, 3 bases at V and 0 bases at J, with 10 bases in the middle. The CDR3 contains 15 residues. CDR3 coding DNA: TGTGCCAGCAGCTTGACTGTACCAAGCACAGATACGCAGTATTTT. Its translation: CASSLTVPSTDTQYF.

The chain links TRBV29-1 to TRBJ1-3; D not certain. Trimming stripped 3 bases from V and 0 bases from J, with 12 bases between. The CDR3 spans 15 residues. CDR1 and CDR2 from the germline V gene are SQVTM and ANQGSEA. CDR3 bases: TGCAGCGTTGAGTTACGGTCGATCTCTGGAAACACCATATATTTT. Its translation is CSVELRSISGNTIYF.

The chain has TRBV11-2 and TRBJ2-1; 8 nucleotides match TRBD1. Germline CDR1 and CDR2: SGHAT and FQNNGV. The CDR3 extends over 16 amino acids. V trimming: 6 bases; J trimming: 2 bases; junction bases outside the gene matches: 9. CDR3: CASSSRTGSAYNEQFF. The CDR3 region has the DNA TGTGCCAGCAGTTCCCGGACAGGGTCGGCCTACAATGAGCAGTTCTTC.

This clone has more than one count but fewer than ten. Relative to the germline gene, one junction end is altered; a read error may explain this. V and J are TRBV6-1 and TRBJ1-4; 7 bases agree with TRBD1. CDR3 length: 13 residues. Germline CDR1 and CDR2: MNHNS and SASEGT. The CDR3 protein is CASRGQAPGGLVF. Written as DNA, the CDR3 is TGTGCCAGCAGAGGACAGGCCCCTGGGGGTCTGGTTTTT.

The V and J genes are TRBV7-9 and TRBJ1-3; TRBD1 is a possible D gene (6 bases). The CDR3 totals 15 residues. Trimming shortened V by 4 bases and J by 4 bases, and 14 bases separated the two germline ends. Germline CDR1 and CDR2: SEHNR and FQNEAQ (reference sequence). CDR3 in amino acids: CASSSKQGIGNTIYF. CDR3 DNA sequence: TGTGCCAGCAGCTCCAAACAGGGTATCGGAAACACCATATATTTT. Full variable domain (rest looked up from reference TRBV7-9 and TRBJ1-3): DTGVSQNPRHKITKRGQNVTFRCDPISEHNRLYWYRQTLGQGPEFLTYFQNEAQLEKSRLLSDRFSAERPKGSFSTLEIQRTEQGDSAMYLCASSSKQGIGNTIYFGEGSWLTVV.

The sample holds a few counts of this clone. The gene calls are TRBV30 and TRBJ1-3; D possibly corresponds to TRBD1 (5 bases). V was trimmed by 3 bases and J by 4 bases, leaving 13 bases between them. The CDR3 runs 14 residues. Germline V gives CDR1 GTSNPN, CDR2 SVGIG (reference sequence). Here the CDR3 reads CAWRERGRGNTIYF. For the CDR3, the DNA is TGTGCCTGGAGGGAGCGGGGCAGAGGAAACACCATATATTTT. The full variable domain, with the rest looked up from reference TRBV30 and TRBJ1-3, is SQTIHQWPATLVQPVGSPLSLECTVEGTSNPNLYWYRQAAGRGLQLLFYSVGIGQISSEVPQNLSASRPQDRQFILSSKKLLLSDSGFYLCAWRERGRGNTIYFGEGSWLTVV.

The chain links TRBV11-2 to TRBJ2-7; 10 bases match TRBD2. V was clipped by 1 base and J by 2 bases; unmatched bases: 5. CDR3 size: 16 residues. Germline V gives CDR1 SGHAT, CDR2 FQNNGV. The CDR3 protein is CASSLVASGGTYEQYF. For the CDR3, the DNA is TGTGCCAGCAGCTTAGTTGCTAGCGGGGGTACCTACGAGCAGTACTTC.

This clone showed up just a few times. J is TRBJ2-7 and V is TRBV6-5; 8 bases agree with TRBD1. V gave up 0 bases and J gave up 6 bases; unmatched junction bases: 7. Germline V gene lookup returns CDR1 MNHEY and CDR2 SVGAGI. The CDR3 extends over 15 amino acids. The DNA for the CDR3 is TGTGCCAGCAGTTACTCGTTCGGGACAGGAAGCGAGCAGTACTTC. Translated, it gives CASSYSFGTGSEQYF.

Note on this clone: Other nucleotide sequences in the sample specify the same CDR3. The chain is built from TRBV9 and TRBJ2-1; 11 nucleotides match TRBD2. The CDR3 runs 18 residues. V was pared by 3 bases and J by 1 base, with 9 bases of the junction left unmatched. The germline CDR1 and CDR2 sequences are SGDLS and YYNGEE. The CDR3 reads CASSGGYSGGASYNEQFF. The DNA of the CDR3 is TGTGCCAGCAGCGGAGGATATAGCGGGGGGGCATCCTACAATGAGCAGTTCTTC.

In this sample, this clone turned up a few times. The CDR3 region has the DNA TGCAGCGTTGGTCGGGGGGGGACTGAAGCTTTCTTT. It specifies CSVGRGGTEAFF. The V call is TRBV29-1, the J call TRBJ1-1; D is perhaps TRBD1 (5 bases). Germline-derived CDR1 and CDR2 are SQVTM and ANQGSEA. The V end lost 4 bases, the J end lost 5 bases, and 11 bases lay between the germline ends. The CDR3 consists of 12 residues.

The chain recombines TRBV18 with TRBJ2-4; perhaps TRBD1 as D (7 bases). Trimming cost V 2 bases and J 5 bases, with 13 bases left between them. The CDR3 is 15 residues long. Germline V lookup: CDR1 KGHSH, CDR2 LQKENI. Here the CDR3 reads CASSPGRGAQNIQYF. CDR3 nucleotide sequence: TGTGCCAGCTCACCAGGCAGGGGGGCACAAAACATTCAGTACTTC.

The chain recombines TRBV5-4 with TRBJ2-3; 13 bases match TRBD2. Germline CDR1 and CDR2: SGHNT and YYREEE (reference sequence). CDR3 length equals 16 residues. V trimming: 4 bases; J trimming: 5 bases; junction bases outside the gene matches: 7. The CDR3 is CASSPTSGGALDTQYF. In nucleotides, the CDR3 is TGTGCCAGCAGCCCCACTAGCGGGGGGGCCCTAGATACGCAGTATTTT.

The genes are TRBV4-3 and TRBJ2-3; TRBD2 aligns across 10 bases. The V and J ends lost 6 bases and 2 bases, in that order; junction bases with no gene match: 5. Germline V gene sequence: CDR1 LGHNA, CDR2 YSLEER. CDR3 length: 15 amino acids. CDR3 sequence: CASSEAGGTTDTQYF. The CDR3 region has the DNA TGCGCCAGCAGTGAAGCGGGGGGGACCACAGATACGCAGTATTTT.

This chain connects TRBV5-1 to TRBJ2-6; perhaps TRBD2 as D (6 bases). Trimming shortened V by 6 bases and J by 2 bases, and 12 bases separated the two germline ends. Germline CDR1 SGHRS, CDR2 YFSETQ. This CDR3 region has 15 residues. Here the CDR3 reads CASTQGGTGANVLTF. The CDR3 DNA reads as TGCGCCAGCACCCAGGGAGGCACTGGGGCCAACGTCCTGACTTTC.

The V and J genes are TRBV23-1 and TRBJ2-1; TRBD1 matches at 8 bases. TRBV23-1 is given ORF status, its function remaining uncertain. V shed 0 bases and J 12 bases; nucleotides not matched to a gene: 16. This CDR3 is 17 amino acids long. CDR3: CASSQSDPGTGALGQFF. The CDR3 nucleotides are TGCGCCAGCAGTCAATCGGATCCTGGGACAGGCGCTTTGGGGCAGTTCTTC.

The genes are TRBV2 and TRBJ1-2; D might be TRBD1 (6 bases). Trimming took off 4 bases at V and 4 bases at J, with 19 bases between the two ends. Germline values: CDR1 SNHLY, CDR2 FYNNEI. The CDR3 has 16 residues. The CDR3 coding sequence is TGTGCCAGCAGTGTGGGGAATACAGGGATTCGCTATGGCTACACCTTC. The encoded protein is CASSVGNTGIRYGYTF.